A single sample is the source of the 4 T cell receptor beta chains below, sequenced in a study of naive and memory T cell subsets. Study-level findings and limits: Naive repertoires, especially CD8, held a few larger clonotypes, possibly memory cells re-expressing CD45RA.

An equimolar mix of two oligonucleotides served as the beta constant-region primer for TRBC1 and TRBC2. Nested alpha and beta constant-region primers with the SP2 primer drove four PCR rounds on ligated cDNA. One entry per CDR3 protein results from TCRdb running MiXCR on the UMI-ligation and nested PCR reads. The sample holds tens of thousands of distinct CDR3 sequences, over 9% seen once. Their antigens are not known. The sample was naive CD4+ T cells from blood. These receptors were obtained from a human donor in good health.

V and J are TRBV6-2 or TRBV6-3 and TRBJ1-5; D remains ambiguous. CDR1 and CDR2 (germline): MNHEY, SVGEGT. Trimming took off 6 bases at V and 0 bases at J, with 12 bases between the two ends. The CDR3 is made up of 15 amino acids. The CDR3 reads CASRGQLGSNQPQHF. The CDR3 DNA is TGTGCCAGCAGGGGTCAATTAGGTAGCAATCAGCCCCAGCATTTT.

This clonotype was picked up a small number of times. The V gene is TRBV30, the J gene TRBJ1-3, with D hard to call. Trimming cost V 0 bases and J 0 bases, with 9 bases left between them. The CDR3 is made up of 15 amino acids. Germline-derived CDR1 and CDR2 are GTSNPN and SVGIG (reference sequence). The CDR3 nucleotides are TGTGCCTGGAGTGTAGGTACGAGCTCTGGAAACACCATATATTTT. Protein sequence: CAWSVGTSSGNTIYF.

This clonotype has ten or more counts. J is TRBJ2-5 and V is TRBV18, with 12 bases aligning to TRBD2. J gave up 7 bases and V 6 bases, and 12 bases lay outside the gene matches. This CDR3 contains 16 residues. The germline CDR1 and CDR2 sequences are KGHSH and LQKENI. CDR3 region: CASSSGTSGSSGTQYF. In nucleotides, the CDR3 is TGTGCCAGCTCGTCCGGGACTAGCGGGTCATCAGGGACCCAGTACTTC.

This clonotype was counted a few times. V and J are TRBV19 and TRBJ2-7; 10 bases fit TRBD2. The V segment lost 6 bases and the J segment 0 bases; nucleotides outside the gene matches: 11. Germline V CDR1 and CDR2: LNHDA, SQIVND (reference sequence). This CDR3 region has 17 residues. The CDR3 spells CASSAHRLAGSSYEQYF. CDR3 in DNA: TGTGCCAGTAGCGCCCACCGACTAGCGGGTAGCTCCTACGAGCAGTACTTC.